Listed below are T cell receptor beta chains from one sample, sequenced in a study of cytomegalovirus exposure and HLA in healthy donors. Generated by immunoSEQ multiplex PCR, the TCRdb table keeps only in-frame clones and is missing some. The ten top clones account for 0.9% to 1.2%, within a sample of approximately 120,000 clones. Source material: PBMCs. Receptor source: a man between 18 and 35 years old in good health and CMV-seronegative. Each CDR3 is given with its conserved first and last residue. A D gene is named only where the DNA matches it firmly.

length: 13
V: TRBV10-3
D: NA
J: TRBJ1-1
DNA: TGTGCCATCAGACTGAATCCGGACACTGAAGCTTTCTTT
CDR3: CAIRLNPDTEAFF

length: 13
V: TRBV11-2
D: NA
J: TRBJ1-5
DNA: TGTGCCAGCAGCTTAGGGGGGGGTCAGCCCCAGCATTTT
CDR3: CASSLGGGQPQHF

length: 16
V: TRBV30
D: TRBD2
J: TRBJ2-5
DNA: TGTGCCTGGAGGGGGGGTAGCGGGAGTCGGAAAGAGACCCAGTACTTC
CDR3: CAWRGGSGSRKETQYF

length: 18
V: TRBV13
D: TRBD2
J: TRBJ2-6
DNA: TGTGCCAGCAGCTTAGGCGGGGCGGGGGGGGTAGAGGCCAACGTCCTGACTTTC
CDR3: CASSLGGAGGVEANVLTF

length: 18
V: TRBV11-2
D: TRBD2
J: TRBJ2-7
DNA: TGTGCCAGCAGCTTAGTTTCGGCTAGCGGGAGGGGCCCGGTAGAGCAGTACTTC
CDR3: CASSLVSASGRGPVEQYF

length: 15
V: TRBV5-4
D: TRBD1
J: TRBJ1-2
DNA: TGTGCCAGCAGCCTAGGACAGGGGGGCAACTATGGCTACACCTTC
CDR3: CASSLGQGGNYGYTF

length: 15
V: TRBV5-1
D: NA
J: TRBJ2-1
DNA: TGCGCCAGCCGCACCGCTTTACTAAACGACAATGAGCAGTTCTTC
CDR3: CASRTALLNDNEQFF

length: 13
V: TRBV10-3
D: NA
J: TRBJ1-1
DNA: TGTGCCATCAGGGGAGAGGTGAACACTGAAGCTTTCTTT
CDR3: CAIRGEVNTEAFF

length: 12
V: TRBV2
D: TRBD1
J: TRBJ2-7
DNA: TGTGCCACCAGGACAGGGGGCTACGAGCAGTACTTC
CDR3: CATRTGGYEQYF

length: 14
V: TRBV7-9
D: TRBD1
J: TRBJ2-7
DNA: TGTGCCAGCAGCCATAGGGACAGGGGCTACGAGCAGTACTTC
CDR3: CASSHRDRGYEQYF

length: 15
V: TRBV28
D: TRBD1
J: TRBJ2-7
DNA: TGTGCCAGCAGTCAACGGACAGGGGCCTCCTACGAGCAGTACTTC
CDR3: CASSQRTGASYEQYF

length: 14
V: TRBV7-2
D: NA
J: TRBJ1-5
DNA: TGTGCCAGCAGCAGGGGGTCGGGCAATCAGCCCCAGCATTTT
CDR3: CASSRGSGNQPQHF

length: 14
V: TRBV25-1
D: NA
J: TRBJ2-1
DNA: TGTGCCAGTTCAAAGCCGGGGTTCGACAATGAGCAGTTCTTC
CDR3: CASSKPGFDNEQFF

length: 12
V: TRBV11-2
D: NA
J: TRBJ2-1
DNA: TGTGCCAGCAGCTACCTACGGGATGAGCAGTTCTTC
CDR3: CASSYLRDEQFF

length: 12
V: TRBV5-6
D: NA
J: TRBJ1-1
DNA: TGTGCCAGCAGCTTGGGCAGATTTGAAGCTTTCTTT
CDR3: CASSLGRFEAFF

length: 12
V: TRBV7-2
D: NA
J: TRBJ2-5
DNA: TGTGCCAGCAGCCTCGTCAGGAAGACCCAGTACTTC
CDR3: CASSLVRKTQYF

length: 14
V: TRBV6-5
D: TRBD1
J: TRBJ1-2
DNA: TGTGCCAGCAGTGTAGACAGGGCCAACTATGGCTACACCTTC
CDR3: CASSVDRANYGYTF

length: 14
V: TRBV2
D: NA
J: TRBJ1-1
DNA: TGTGCCAGCAGTGTACAGGGTACGGGGACTGAAGCTTTCTTT
CDR3: CASSVQGTGTEAFF

length: 16
V: TRBV4-1
D: TRBD2
J: TRBJ2-5
DNA: TGCGCCAGCAGCCTCGGACTAGCGGGGGCTCAAGAGACCCAGTACTTC
CDR3: CASSLGLAGAQETQYF

length: 18
V: TRBV5-1
D: TRBD2
J: TRBJ2-5
DNA: TGCGCCAGCAGCACGGCGGGACTAGCGGGGAAGTACCAAGAGACCCAGTACTTC
CDR3: CASSTAGLAGKYQETQYF

length: 16
V: TRBV19
D: TRBD1
J: TRBJ2-7
DNA: TGTGCCAGTAGTATAGATCATGGGACAGTCTCCTACGAGCAGTACTTC
CDR3: CASSIDHGTVSYEQYF

length: 15
V: TRBV9
D: NA
J: TRBJ1-2
DNA: TGTGCCAGCAGCCGATCGACAGGAACTATTGGTGGCTACACCTTC
CDR3: CASSRSTGTIGGYTF

length: 12
V: TRBV10-3
D: NA
J: TRBJ1-2
DNA: TGTGCCATCAGTGAGCGACAGGACGGCTACACCTTC
CDR3: CAISERQDGYTF

length: 16
V: TRBV27
D: TRBD1
J: TRBJ1-1
DNA: TGTGCCAGCAGTTGGGACAGGGGCCGGGTGAACACTGAAGCTTTCTTT
CDR3: CASSWDRGRVNTEAFF

length: 17
V: TRBV5-1
D: TRBD1
J: TRBJ1-1
DNA: TGCGCCAGCAGCTTTTATGTACCAGGGGGCGGCGGCACTGAAGCTTTCTTT
CDR3: CASSFYVPGGGGTEAFF

length: 14
V: TRBV7-2
D: NA
J: TRBJ2-3
DNA: TGTGCCAGCAGCTTAGGCAGGGGGGAAGATACGCAGTATTTT
CDR3: CASSLGRGEDTQYF

length: 17
V: TRBV14
D: TRBD1
J: TRBJ2-2
DNA: TGTGCCAGCAGCCAAGATCTGACAGGGAGTAGGTTCGGGGAGCTGTTTTTT
CDR3: CASSQDLTGSRFGELFF

length: 19
V: TRBV13
D: NA
J: TRBJ1-6
DNA: TGTGCCAGCAGCTTAGTTGGCCACCGGGGTAGCTCCTATAATTCACCCCTCCACTTT
CDR3: CASSLVGHRGSSYNSPLHF

length: 11
V: TRBV20-1
D: NA
J: TRBJ1-2
DNA: TGCAGTGCAGGGCGACAGGATGGCTACACCTTC
CDR3: CSAGRQDGYTF

length: 14
V: TRBV11-2
D: NA
J: TRBJ1-2
DNA: TGTGCCAGCAGCCTGGCAGGCAGAACATATGGCTACACCTTC
CDR3: CASSLAGRTYGYTF

length: 13
V: TRBV14
D: NA
J: TRBJ1-2
DNA: TGTGCCAGCAGCCAAGAGGGGCACTATGGCTACACCTTC
CDR3: CASSQEGHYGYTF

length: 14
V: TRBV7-8
D: NA
J: TRBJ1-1
DNA: TGTGCCAGCACCCAGGGGTTCGGGGTCGAAGGAGCTTTCTTT
CDR3: CASTQGFGVEGAFF

length: 17
V: TRBV5-1
D: TRBD2
J: TRBJ2-6
DNA: TGCGCCAGCAGCCCGGGGGGGACGGGTACCGGGGCCAACGTCCTGACTTTC
CDR3: CASSPGGTGTGANVLTF

length: 16
V: TRBV23-1
D: NA
J: TRBJ2-1
DNA: TGCGCCAGCAGTCGCGACCAGGGGGGAAATTACAATGAGCAGTTCTTC
CDR3: CASSRDQGGNYNEQFF

length: 13
V: TRBV29-1
D: NA
J: TRBJ1-1
DNA: TGCAGCGCCACAGGGTACTCGGGGACTGAAGCTTTCTTT
CDR3: CSATGYSGTEAFF

length: 13
V: TRBV5-1
D: TRBD1
J: TRBJ1-2
DNA: TGCGCCAGCAGCTTGGGACAGGGAGAAGGCTACACCTTC
CDR3: CASSLGQGEGYTF

length: 13
V: TRBV29-1
D: NA
J: TRBJ2-5
DNA: TGCAGCGTTGATGTTTATGTTGCGGAGACCCAGTACTTC
CDR3: CSVDVYVAETQYF

length: 11
V: TRBV7-9
D: NA
J: TRBJ2-1
DNA: TGTGCCAGCAGCCCCCGAGGGGAGCAGTTCTTC
CDR3: CASSPRGEQFF

length: 12
V: TRBV2
D: NA
J: TRBJ1-1
DNA: TGTGCCAGCAGGGTTAAGCCACTTGAAGCTTTCTTT
CDR3: CASRVKPLEAFF

length: 16
V: TRBV11-2
D: TRBD1
J: TRBJ2-7
DNA: TGTGCCAGCAGCTCCGTACGGACAGGGGCGACGTACGAGCAGTACTTC
CDR3: CASSSVRTGATYEQYF

length: 13
V: TRBV7-2
D: NA
J: TRBJ2-1
DNA: TGTGCCAGCAGCTTATCAGGGGAGAATGAGCAGTTCTTC
CDR3: CASSLSGENEQFF

length: 10
V: TRBV19
D: NA
J: TRBJ1-1
DNA: TGTGCCAGTGGCCTGAACAGGGAATTCTTT
CDR3: CASGLNREFF

length: 18
V: TRBV7-9
D: TRBD2
J: TRBJ2-1
DNA: TGTGCCAGCAGCTTATCCGGGACTAGCGGGAGGGGGAACAATGAGCAGTTCTTC
CDR3: CASSLSGTSGRGNNEQFF

length: 16
V: TRBV18
D: TRBD1
J: TRBJ1-3
DNA: TGTGCCAGCTCACCACGCTTGGGACAGGGGACCGCCACCATATATTTT
CDR3: CASSPRLGQGTATIYF

length: 18
V: TRBV4-1
D: NA
J: TRBJ1-6
DNA: TGCGCCAGCAGCCAAGATTTGATGGCGGCGGGAAGGAGTCCACCCCTCCACTTT
CDR3: CASSQDLMAAGRSPPLHF

length: 16
V: TRBV28
D: TRBD2
J: TRBJ2-5
DNA: TGTGCCAGCAGTTCGGGACTAGCGGGAGGGCAAGAGACCCAGTACTTC
CDR3: CASSSGLAGGQETQYF

length: 15
V: TRBV6-1
D: NA
J: TRBJ2-7
DNA: TGTGCCAGCAGCGGACAGAGCTTCAACTCCTACGAGCAGTACTTC
CDR3: CASSGQSFNSYEQYF

length: 17
V: TRBV2
D: TRBD2
J: TRBJ2-3
DNA: TGTGCCAGCACTCGATCAGGACTAGCGGGAGTGAGGGATACGCAGTATTTT
CDR3: CASTRSGLAGVRDTQYF

length: 14
V: TRBV19
D: TRBD1
J: TRBJ2-2
DNA: TGTGCCAGTGGGGGACAGGGGGACACCGGGGAGCTGTTTTTT
CDR3: CASGGQGDTGELFF